Listed here are 11 T cell receptor beta chains from one sample, sequenced in a study of T cells in Graves' hyperthyroidism and ophthalmopathy. Authors of the study amplified TCR beta CDR3 regions from RNA transcripts. The HTBI set primed first-round TCR CDR3 RT-PCR. TCRdb reprocessed the multiplex PCR reads via MiXCR and lists one record per CDR3 protein. The sample records hundreds of thousands of distinct CDR3 sequences, about 14% being singletons. The sequencing sample was made of blood. Receptor source: a young woman with Graves' hyperthyroidism.

V and J are TRBV19 and TRBJ1-5; D remains unclear. V lost 7 bases, J lost 7 bases, and 17 bases lay in between. CDR3 length: 14 residues. CDR1 and CDR2 from the germline V gene are LNHDA and SQIVND (reference sequence). CDR3 DNA: TGTGCCAGTACCTCAGGTAAAGGGTGGCAGCCCCAGCATTTT. As protein: CASTSGKGWQPQHF. Filled out from reference TRBV19 and TRBJ1-5, the complete variable domain reads DGGITQSPKYLFRKEGQNVTLSCEQNLNHDAMYWYRQDPGQGLRLIYYSQIVNDFQKGDIAEGYSVSREKKESFPLTVTSAQKNPTAFYLCASTSGKGWQPQHFGDGTRLSIL.

A few counts support this clonotype. The chain is built from TRBV19 and TRBJ1-6; weak D call: TRBD1 (5 bases). CDR1 and CDR2 from the germline V gene are LNHDA and SQIVND (reference sequence). V was trimmed by 4 bases and J by 7 bases, leaving 26 bases between them. CDR3 length: 19 amino acids. The DNA of the CDR3 is TGTGCCAGTAGTAGTTTTTTCCGACAGCACTTAAAGGGCAATTCACCCCTCCACTTT. It yields the protein CASSSFFRQHLKGNSPLHF.

This clonotype was observed a handful of times. The V and J genes are TRBV7-3 and TRBJ2-1, with 9 bases aligning to TRBD2. V dropped 4 bases and J dropped 7; count of bases not matched to a gene: 11. This CDR3 comprises 16 residues. CDR1 is SGHTA and CDR2 is FQGTGA in the germline V gene. The CDR3 reads CASSSPGGLARNEQFF. The CDR3 coding sequence is TGTGCCAGCAGCTCCCCAGGGGGACTAGCTCGGAATGAGCAGTTCTTC.

In its sample, this clonotype was seen a few times. This sequence joins TRBV3-1 and TRBJ1-1; 7 bases are shared with TRBD1. V lost 6 bases and J lost 1; bases outside the gene matches: 5. The CDR3 extends over 14 amino acids. The germline gives CDR1 LGHDT, CDR2 YNNKEL (reference sequence). CDR3 bases: TGTGCCAGCAGTTCACAGGGGCCGAACACTGAAGCTTTCTTT. Its protein is CASSSQGPNTEAFF.

Ten or more counts support this clonotype. This chain connects TRBV19 to TRBJ2-2, with 7 positions matching TRBD1. Germline CDR1 and CDR2: LNHDA and SQIVND (reference sequence). The CDR3 spans 16 residues. After removal of 7 bases from V and 5 bases from J, the junction contained 13 bases not matched to a gene. This CDR3 is CASTDPPGQITGELFF. The CDR3 nucleotides are TGTGCCAGTACCGATCCTCCGGGACAGATTACCGGGGAGCTGTTTTTT.

This clonotype was seen more than once but under ten times. This sequence joins TRBV6-2 or TRBV6-3 and TRBJ2-7; 12 nucleotides line up with TRBD1. The CDR3 totals 18 residues. V lost 2 bases and J lost 2; bases outside the gene matches: 10. Germline CDR1 is MNHEY and CDR2 is SVGEGT. Here the CDR3 reads CASSYPGQGADTPYEQYF. Written as DNA, the CDR3 is TGTGCCAGCAGTTACCCGGGACAGGGGGCCGATACCCCCTACGAGCAGTACTTC.

This sequence joins TRBV9 and TRBJ2-3, with 8 bases aligning to TRBD2. From germline, CDR1 is SGDLS and CDR2 YYNGEE. Unmatched junction bases numbered 6, after V lost 0 bases and J lost 3 bases. The CDR3 runs 16 residues. CDR3 sequence: CASSVASGSLTDTQYF. In DNA form, the CDR3 reads TGTGCCAGCAGCGTAGCGAGCGGGAGTCTGACAGATACGCAGTATTTT.

This clonotype has ten or more counts. This sequence joins TRBV18 and TRBJ2-2; 8 nucleotides line up with TRBD2. With V trimmed by 6 bases and J by 5 bases, 14 bases remained unmatched. Germline loops: CDR1 KGHSH, CDR2 LQKENI. CDR3 size: 17 residues. The CDR3 is CASSQAKAGVKTGELFF. CDR3 sequence (DNA): TGTGCCAGCTCTCAAGCCAAAGCGGGAGTGAAGACCGGGGAGCTGTTTTTT.

V gene TRBV9 combines with J gene TRBJ2-5; TRBD2 is a possible D gene (5 bases). The germline V and J ends were trimmed by 0 bases and 5 bases, with 11 bases remaining between them. This CDR3 is built from 14 residues. Germline V gives CDR1 SGDLS, CDR2 YYNGEE. CDR3 in DNA: TGTGCCAGCAGCGTAGTTGGGAGCCGGGAGACCCAGTACTTC. The encoded protein is CASSVVGSRETQYF.

This clonotype was counted ten times or more. The gene calls are TRBV7-8 and TRBJ2-3; D unclear. V lost 3 bases and J lost 2, with 12 bases in between. The CDR3 spans 15 residues. Germline loops: CDR1 SGHVS, CDR2 FQNEAQ. CDR3 sequence reads: CASSFLGGDTDTQYF. Here the CDR3 DNA reads TGTGCCAGCAGCTTTCTTGGTGGGGACACAGATACGCAGTATTTT.

This clonotype was counted many times. This chain uses TRBV7-6 with TRBJ2-7; 7 bases map to TRBD1. The germline CDR1 and CDR2 sequences are SGHVS and FNYEAQ. The CDR3 runs 17 residues. V was pared by 1 base and J by 3 bases, with 12 bases of the junction left unmatched. The CDR3 nucleotides read TGTGCCAGCAGCTTAGAAGGGACAGTTCCACCTCACTACGAGCAGTACTTC. Protein: CASSLEGTVPPHYEQYF.